This is a list of T cell receptor beta chains from one sample in a study of T cell responses to AZD1222 COVID-19 vaccine. Sequencing was performed with immunoSEQ multiplex PCR; in TCRdb, only in-frame clones are kept and a portion is missing. In the table there are about 100,000 clones, 80% to 90% of which are singletons. The sample consisted of peripheral blood, taken 28 days after the second AZD1222 dose. All receptors come from an adult who received the AZD1222 COVID-19 vaccine. The CDR3 runs from the conserved cysteine through the conserved F or W. A D gene is named only where the DNA matches it firmly. Clone size is not always given. Where it is, it says once, few, many or a class for expanded clones.

D gene: TRBD1; clone size: NA; J gene: TRBJ1-1; V gene: TRBV7-2; CDR3 protein: CASSSEGQGAEAFF; CDR3 DNA: TGTGCCAGCAGCTCCGAGGGACAGGGGGCTGAAGCTTTCTTT
D gene: NA; clone size: NA; J gene: TRBJ1-1; V gene: TRBV5-1; CDR3 protein: CATSITVNTEAFF; CDR3 DNA: TGCGCCACCTCCATCACGGTGAACACTGAAGCTTTCTTT
D gene: NA; clone size: NA; J gene: TRBJ1-2; V gene: TRBV6-5; CDR3 protein: CASSPGTPGDYGYTF; CDR3 DNA: TGTGCCAGCAGTCCCGGGACACCAGGGGACTATGGCTACACCTTC
D gene: NA; clone size: NA; J gene: TRBJ1-2; V gene: TRBV19; CDR3 protein: CASSMAGQIYGYTF; CDR3 DNA: TGTGCCAGTAGTATGGCCGGACAGATCTATGGCTACACCTTC
D gene: TRBD1; clone size: NA; J gene: TRBJ1-5; V gene: TRBV20-1; CDR3 protein: CSASTNYRGSNQPQHF; CDR3 DNA: TGCAGTGCTAGTACAAATTACAGGGGGTCCAATCAGCCCCAGCATTTT
D gene: NA; clone size: NA; J gene: TRBJ1-2; V gene: TRBV6-2/TRBV6-3; CDR3 protein: CASSYWVTGFIYGYTF; CDR3 DNA: TGTGCCAGCAGTTACTGGGTGACAGGATTTATCTATGGCTACACCTTC
D gene: NA; clone size: NA; J gene: TRBJ1-2; V gene: TRBV10-3; CDR3 protein: CAISESKGTYGYTF; CDR3 DNA: TGTGCCATCAGTGAGTCGAAGGGCACTTATGGCTACACCTTC
D gene: TRBD1; clone size: few; J gene: TRBJ1-1; V gene: TRBV14; CDR3 protein: CASSQVAGGHTEAFF; CDR3 DNA: TGTGCCAGCAGCCAAGTGGCAGGGGGACACACTGAAGCTTTCTTT
D gene: NA; clone size: NA; J gene: TRBJ1-4; V gene: TRBV2; CDR3 protein: CASREAMGRGTNEKLFF; CDR3 DNA: TGTGCCAGCAGAGAGGCCATGGGGAGGGGGACTAATGAAAAACTGTTTTTT
D gene: NA; clone size: NA; J gene: TRBJ1-1; V gene: TRBV3-1/TRBV3-2; CDR3 protein: CASSLRMNTEAFF; CDR3 DNA: TGTGCCAGCAGCCTCCGGATGAACACTGAAGCTTTCTTT